The subject of this entry is one T cell receptor beta chain. Trimming left V 6 bases short and J 1 base short, with 9 bases between. The CDR3 extends over 13 amino acids. In germline, CDR1 is MNHEY, CDR2 SMNVEV (reference sequence). Measured with immunoSEQ multiplex PCR; TCRdb has only the in-frame clones, and not every one. The sample holds 450,000 to 500,000 clones, about 85% seen once. The source of the sample is a study of blood T cell repertoires in COVID-19. Study details: There were acute and convalescent COVID-19 samples, and they came from the United States, Italy and Spain.

Material: PBMCs or T cells enriched from blood (not recorded which). The source is a woman under 30 who had recovered from COVID-19. V gene TRBV27 combines with J gene TRBJ1-2, with D perhaps TRBD1 (5 bases). DNA of the CDR3: TGTGCCAGCAGACCCGGGGGTAACTATGGCTACACCTTC. Its protein product is CASRPGGNYGYTF.